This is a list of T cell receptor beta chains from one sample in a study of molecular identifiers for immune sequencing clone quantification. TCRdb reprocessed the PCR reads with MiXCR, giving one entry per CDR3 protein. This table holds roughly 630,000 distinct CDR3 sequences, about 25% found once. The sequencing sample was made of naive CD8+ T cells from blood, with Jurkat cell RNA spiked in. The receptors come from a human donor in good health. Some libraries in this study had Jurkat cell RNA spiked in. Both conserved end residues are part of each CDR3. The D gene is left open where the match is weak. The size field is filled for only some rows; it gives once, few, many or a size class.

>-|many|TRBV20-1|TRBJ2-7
CSARDLDGQGGYEQYF
TGCAGTGCTAGAGATCTAGATGGTCAGGGAGGATACGAGCAGTACTTC
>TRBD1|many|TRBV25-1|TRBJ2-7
CASSIGKTGDEQYF
TGTGCCAGCAGCATTGGAAAGACAGGGGACGAGCAGTACTTC
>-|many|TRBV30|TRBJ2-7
CAWQEGYEQYF
TGTGCCTGGCAAGAGGGCTACGAGCAGTACTTC
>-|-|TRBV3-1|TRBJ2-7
CASSQEAWAYEQYF
TGTGCCAGCAGCCAAGAGGCCTGGGCCTACGAGCAGTACTTC
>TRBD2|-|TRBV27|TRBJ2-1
CASSPGLAIHEQFF
TGTGCCAGCAGCCCGGGACTAGCTATCCATGAGCAGTTCTTC
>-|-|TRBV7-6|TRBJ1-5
CASSGPWGGYQPQHF
TGTGCCAGCAGCGGACCCTGGGGGGGGTACCAGCCCCAGCATTTT
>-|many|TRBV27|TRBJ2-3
CASSLGASNTDTQYF
TGTGCCAGCAGTTTAGGGGCTAGCAACACAGATACGCAGTATTTT
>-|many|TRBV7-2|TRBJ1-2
CASSFLIGEGGYGYTF
TGTGCCAGCAGCTTTCTCATTGGGGAGGGAGGCTATGGCTACACCTTC
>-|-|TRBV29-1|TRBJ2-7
CGVGTDQSSYERYF
TGCGGCGTTGGAACGGACCAGAGTTCCTACGAGCGGTACTTC
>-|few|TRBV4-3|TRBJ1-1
CASRVGLNTEAFF
TGCGCCAGCAGGGTAGGTCTGAACACTGAAGCTTTCTTT
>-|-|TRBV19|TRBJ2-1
CASSIGGSPRQFF
TGTGCCAGTAGTATAGGGGGCAGCCCTAGACAGTTCTTC
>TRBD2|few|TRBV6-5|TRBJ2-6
CASSFQSGIGANVLTF
TGTGCCAGCAGCTTCCAAAGCGGGATTGGGGCCAACGTCCTGACTTTC
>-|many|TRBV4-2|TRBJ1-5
CASSQEMSGNQPQHF
TGTGCCAGCAGCCAAGAGATGTCAGGAAATCAGCCCCAGCATTTT